This T cell receptor beta chain was obtained from a study of shared clonotypes between healthy human individuals. General study points: Having only a few donors restricted how much genetic and exposure-history diversity was captured.

Repertoires were generated with immunoSEQ multiplex PCR, while TCRdb's copy carries only in-frame clones and drops some. The sample has millions of clones, 90% to 95% seen once. Points on this clone: Its antigen remains unidentified.

Germline lookup yields CDR1 MNHNS and CDR2 SASEGT. This CDR3 region has 15 residues. The V end lost 10 bases, the J end lost 0 bases, and 18 bases lay between the germline ends. This TCR was recovered from a young man in good health. Some clones in this sample may be carry-over from other donors' samples. The chain carries TRBV6-1 and TRBJ1-2; D remains ambiguous. Specimen: naive CD4+ T cells from PBMCs. Subset noted: CD45RA+ positively selected. CDR3 residues: CATRREPGANYGYTF. In DNA, the CDR3 is TGTGCCACCCGCCGCGAGCCCGGGGCTAACTATGGCTACACCTTC.